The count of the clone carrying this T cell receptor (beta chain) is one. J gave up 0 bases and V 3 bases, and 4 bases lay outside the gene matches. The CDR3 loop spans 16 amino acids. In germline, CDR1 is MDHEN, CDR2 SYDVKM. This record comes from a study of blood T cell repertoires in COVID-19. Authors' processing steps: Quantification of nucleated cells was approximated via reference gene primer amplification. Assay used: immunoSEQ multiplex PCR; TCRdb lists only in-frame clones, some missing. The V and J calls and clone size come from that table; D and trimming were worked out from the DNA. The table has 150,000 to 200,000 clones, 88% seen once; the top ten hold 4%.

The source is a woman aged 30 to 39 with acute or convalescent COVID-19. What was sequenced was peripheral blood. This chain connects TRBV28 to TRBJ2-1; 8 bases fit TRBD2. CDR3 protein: CASSFASGSSYNEQFF. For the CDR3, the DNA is TGTGCCAGCAGTTTCGCTAGCGGGTCCTCCTACAATGAGCAGTTCTTC.